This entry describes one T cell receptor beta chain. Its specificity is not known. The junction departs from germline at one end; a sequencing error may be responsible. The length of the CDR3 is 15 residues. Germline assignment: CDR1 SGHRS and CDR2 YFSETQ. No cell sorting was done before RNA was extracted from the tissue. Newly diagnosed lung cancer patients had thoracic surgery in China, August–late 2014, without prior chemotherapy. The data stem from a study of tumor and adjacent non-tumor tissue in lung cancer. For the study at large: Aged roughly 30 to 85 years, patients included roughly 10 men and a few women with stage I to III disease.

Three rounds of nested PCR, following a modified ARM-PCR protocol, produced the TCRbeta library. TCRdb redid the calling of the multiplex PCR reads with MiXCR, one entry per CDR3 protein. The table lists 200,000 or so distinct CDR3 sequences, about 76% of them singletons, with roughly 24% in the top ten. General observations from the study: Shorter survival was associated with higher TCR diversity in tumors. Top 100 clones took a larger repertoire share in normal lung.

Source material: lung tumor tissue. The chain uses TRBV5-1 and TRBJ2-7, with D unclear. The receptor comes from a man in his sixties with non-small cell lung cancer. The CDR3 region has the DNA TGCGCCAGCAGCTTGGAGGGAACTCTCTCCTACAAGCAGTACTTC. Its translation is CASSLEGTLSYKQYF.